This T cell receptor (beta chain) came from a study of blood T cell repertoires in COVID-19. Whole-study context: Samples came from the United States, Italy and Spain, spanning acute and convalescent COVID-19. PBMCs, B-cell-depleted T cells, or T cells were the source of the cDNA or gDNA that made up the material.

CDR1 is SGHRS, CDR2 YFSETQ, per germline. Trimming removed 1 base from V and 6 bases from J; junction bases left unmatched: 4. This CDR3 spans 14 amino acids. In the authors' workflow: The authors estimated nucleated cell counts from reference gene primer amplification. Generated by immunoSEQ multiplex PCR, the TCRdb table keeps only in-frame clones and is missing some. From that table come the V and J calls and clone size; the DNA was used to work out D and trimming. In the table there are some 130,000 clones, 80% of which are singletons. The V and J genes are TRBV5-1 and TRBJ2-1; 7 bases align to TRBD2. Sequencing was carried out using peripheral blood. This sequence was found in a man between 65 and 85 years old with acute or convalescent COVID-19. CDR3 region: CASSLKSGANEQFF. The CDR3 nucleotides are TGCGCCAGCAGCTTGAAAAGCGGGGCCAATGAGCAGTTCTTC.